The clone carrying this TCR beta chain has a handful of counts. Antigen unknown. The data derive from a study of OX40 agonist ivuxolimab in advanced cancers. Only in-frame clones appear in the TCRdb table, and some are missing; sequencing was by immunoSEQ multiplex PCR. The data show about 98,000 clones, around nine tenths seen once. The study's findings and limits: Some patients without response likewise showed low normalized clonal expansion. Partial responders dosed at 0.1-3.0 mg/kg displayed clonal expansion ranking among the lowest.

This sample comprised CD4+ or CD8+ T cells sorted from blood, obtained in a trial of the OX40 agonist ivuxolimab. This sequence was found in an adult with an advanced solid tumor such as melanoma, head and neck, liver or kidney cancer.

The CDR3 region has the DNA TGTGCCAGCAGCCGAACAAGAGGGTCGGCTGAAGCTTTCTTT. Translation: CASSRTRGSAEAFF. J is TRBJ1-1 and V is TRBV11-2, with D unresolved. Trimming took off 5 bases at V and 6 bases at J, with 16 bases between the two ends. CDR1 and CDR2 (germline): SGHAT, FQNNGV. This CDR3 region has 14 residues.